These 9 T cell receptor beta chains originate from one sample sequenced in a study of blood T cell repertoires in COVID-19. The table came from immunoSEQ multiplex PCR; TCRdb's copy has only in-frame clones and leaves some out. The sample lists 250,000 to 300,000 clones, around 86% occurring once. Sequencing was done on a sample of PBMCs or T cells enriched from blood (not recorded which). These receptors were taken from a man younger than 35 who had recovered from COVID-19.

V usage is TRBV6-2 or TRBV6-3 and J usage is TRBJ1-5, with D hard to call. The germline CDR1 and CDR2 sequences are MNHEY and SVGEGT. This CDR3 has 15 residues. V was cut by 0 bases and J by 10 bases, with 16 bases left in between. The DNA of the CDR3 is TGTGCCAGCAGTTACTCGATGCCAGGCGACGGACCCCAGCATTTT. It specifies CASSYSMPGDGPQHF.

The rearrangement uses TRBV2 and TRBJ1-1, with 8 bases matching TRBD1. V dropped 6 bases and J dropped 3; count of bases not matched to a gene: 6. Germline V gives CDR1 SNHLY, CDR2 FYNNEI. The CDR3 length is 14 residues. CDR3 sequence reads: CASRPDRVDTEAFF. In DNA, the CDR3 is TGTGCCAGCAGACCGGACAGGGTGGACACTGAAGCTTTCTTT. Supplemented by reference TRBV2 and TRBJ1-1, the full variable domain reads EPEVTQTPSHQVTQMGQEVILRCVPISNHLYFYWYRQILGQKVEFLVSFYNNEISEKSEIFDDQFSVERPDGSNFTLKIRSTKLEDSAMYFCASRPDRVDTEAFFGQGTRLTVV.

The CDR3 region is CASSFFSTGELFF. CDR3 nucleotides: TGTGCCAGCAGTTTTTTCAGTACCGGGGAGCTGTTTTTT. The chain combines TRBV28 with TRBJ2-2, with no clear D. V gave up 3 bases and J gave up 5 bases, with 7 bases separating them. The CDR3 contains 13 residues. Germline lookup yields CDR1 MDHEN and CDR2 SYDVKM.

The chain carries TRBV12-3 or TRBV12-4 and TRBJ1-2; TRBD1 might be the D (5 bases). Trimming shortened V by 6 bases and J by 8 bases, and 16 bases separated the two germline ends. CDR3 size: 13 residues. CDR3 coding DNA: TGTGCCAGCAGGTTGGACACCCAGCGAGGCTACACCTTC. It encodes CASRLDTQRGYTF.

This clone is medium-sized in the sample. The V gene is TRBV27, the J gene TRBJ2-1; no clear D gene. The CDR3 covers 14 residues. The germline V and J ends were trimmed by 5 bases and 8 bases, with 16 bases remaining between them. The V gene's germline CDR1 is MNHEY and CDR2 SMNVEV (reference sequence). The CDR3 DNA sequence: TGTGCCAGCAGTGCTCTTAAGAGGAGAGATGAGCAGTTCTTC. The encoded protein is CASSALKRRDEQFF.

The chain carries TRBV16 and TRBJ2-1, with 7 bases matching TRBD2. From germline, CDR1 is KGHSY and CDR2 FQNENV. The J segment lost 6 bases and the V segment lost 0 bases, leaving 2 bases of the junction unmatched. CDR3 length equals 14 residues. CDR3 bases: TGTGCCAGCAGCCAATCACGGGGGGTCAATGAGCAGTTCTTC. It specifies CASSQSRGVNEQFF.

The V call is TRBV7-2, the J call TRBJ2-7; 7 bases align to TRBD2. Trimming took 4 bases from V and 0 from J; bases not matched to a gene: 6. This CDR3 region has 15 residues. Germline V gene lookup returns CDR1 SGHTA and CDR2 FQGNSA. In DNA, the CDR3 is TGTGCCAGCAGCTCCTCAGCGGGGACCTCCTACGAGCAGTACTTC. It yields the protein CASSSSAGTSYEQYF. The variable domain in full, with the rest retrieved from reference TRBV7-2 and TRBJ2-7, is GAGVSQSPSNKVTEKGKDVELRCDPISGHTALYWYRQSLGQGLEFLIYFQGNSAPDKSGLPSDRFSAERTGGSVSTLTIQRTQQEDSAVYLCASSSSAGTSYEQYFGPGTRLTVT.

The chain combines TRBV5-5 with TRBJ2-5, with 9 bases matching TRBD1. Per germline, CDR1 SGHKS and CDR2 YYEKEE (reference sequence). The CDR3 consists of 16 residues. V gave up 0 bases and J gave up 5 bases; unmatched junction bases: 8. CDR3 nucleotides: TGTGCCAGCAGCTTGGAGACAGGGGGAATCGGGGAGACCCAGTACTTC. Translation gives CASSLETGGIGETQYF.

This chain links TRBV7-2 with TRBJ1-3; TRBD1 might be the D (6 bases). The V and J ends lost 0 bases and 5 bases respectively, with 14 bases between them. Germline V CDR1 and CDR2: SGHTA, FQGNSA. The CDR3 runs 16 residues. The chain's CDR3 is CASSLAATGVRNTIYF. The CDR3, as DNA: TGTGCCAGCAGCTTAGCTGCGACAGGAGTCCGAAACACCATATATTTT.